In this sample, the clone carrying this T cell receptor (beta chain) turned up a few times. No antigen is known for it. A junction end diverges from the germline sequence, so it may reflect a read error. Germline V lookup: CDR1 DFQATT, CDR2 SNEGSKA (reference sequence). The CDR3 contains 14 residues. Peripheral blood genomic DNA, not sorted cells or RNA, was the template. This sample was taken from a study of T cell repertoires in aging, cancer and after chemotherapy. Across the whole study: Paired samples before and after chemotherapy came from chronic lymphocytic leukemia patients on fludarabine- or bendamustine-based regimens.

Rearranged V-D-J TRB sequences were amplified with a mixed TRB-A/B primer pool. Each CDR3 protein gets one entry after TCRdb re-called the multiplex PCR reads with MiXCR. The sample contains more than 2,500 distinct CDR3 sequences, around 23% of which appear only once. Study-wide findings and caveats: Hematological cancer patients had lymphoid organ infiltration that may impair thymic emigration or T cell expansion.

The specimen was blood. The receptor's source is a human donor with a blood cancer. The chain couples TRBV20-1 to TRBJ2-4; D uncertain. CDR3 amino acids: CSARETLAKNIQYF. CDR3 nucleotides: TGCAGTGCGAGAGAAACACTAGCCAAAAACATTCAGTACTTC.